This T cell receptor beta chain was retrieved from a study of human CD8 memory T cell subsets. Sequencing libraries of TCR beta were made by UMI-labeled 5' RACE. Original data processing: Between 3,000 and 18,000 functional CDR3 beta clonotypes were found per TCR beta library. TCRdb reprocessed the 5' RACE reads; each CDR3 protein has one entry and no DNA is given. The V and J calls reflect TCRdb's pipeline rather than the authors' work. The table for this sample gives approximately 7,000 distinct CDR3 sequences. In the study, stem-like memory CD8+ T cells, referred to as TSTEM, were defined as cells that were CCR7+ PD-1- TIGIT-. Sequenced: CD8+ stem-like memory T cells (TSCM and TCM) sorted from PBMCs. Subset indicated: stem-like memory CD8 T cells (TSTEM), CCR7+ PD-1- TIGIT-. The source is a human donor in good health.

The CDR3 here is CASSEAGGSYNEQFF. The chain is built from TRBV6-1 and TRBJ2-1. The CDR3 extends over 15 amino acids. Looked up from germline, CDR1 is MNHNS and CDR2 is SASEGT.